A selection of T cell receptor beta chains follows, all from one sample in a study of T cell clones after liver transplantation. Clones were read by immunoSEQ multiplex PCR, and TCRdb kept only the in-frame ones, dropping some. The repertoire holds some 45,000 clones, with about 82% as singletons. The material was CD4+ T cells from blood, obtained 24 months after liver transplant. These receptors were obtained from a human patient who received a liver transplant. The graft donor may have given rise to some T cells. Both conserved end residues are part of each CDR3. The D gene is left open where the match is weak. Size is omitted from some rows. Given values are once, few, many or a class for expanded clones.

>TRBV2|NA|NA|15|TRBJ2-1
CASSGSYGSYNEQFF
TGTGCCAGCAGTGGGTCCTATGGCTCCTACAATGAGCAGTTCTTC
>TRBV11-2|NA|TRBD2|15|TRBJ2-3
CASSLAGGGTDTQYF
TGTGCCAGCAGCCTAGCGGGAGGTGGCACAGATACGCAGTATTTT
>TRBV9|NA|NA|14|TRBJ2-3
CASSVTSQTDTQYF
TGTGCCAGCAGCGTCACTAGTCAAACAGATACGCAGTATTTT
>TRBV18|NA|TRBD2|17|TRBJ2-3
CASSPWTSGVGIDTQYF
TGTGCCAGCTCACCCTGGACTAGCGGGGTTGGCATCGATACGCAGTATTTT
>TRBV7-2|NA|NA|12|TRBJ2-3
CASSPGTDTQYF
TGTGCCAGCAGCCCTGGCACAGATACGCAGTATTTT
>TRBV5-5|NA|NA|13|TRBJ2-6
CASSLAGANVLTF
TGTGCCAGCAGCTTGGCTGGGGCCAACGTCCTGACTTTC
>TRBV29-1|few|NA|13|TRBJ2-1
CSVEGEGAAEQFF
TGCAGCGTTGAAGGGGAGGGGGCGGCTGAGCAGTTCTTC
>TRBV7-3|NA|TRBD2|16|TRBJ2-7
CASSLVGTSVSYEQYF
TGTGCCAGCAGCTTAGTTGGGACTAGCGTATCCTACGAGCAGTACTTC
>TRBV15|few|NA|13|TRBJ2-2
CATSRRTTGELFF
TGTGCCACCAGCAGACGGACCACCGGGGAGCTGTTTTTT
>TRBV11-2|NA|TRBD1|13|TRBJ2-5
CASSPDRGETQYF
TGTGCCAGCAGCCCCGACAGGGGAGAGACCCAGTACTTC
>TRBV18|NA|TRBD1|15|TRBJ2-7
CASSPDRYPSYEQYF
TGTGCCAGCTCACCGGACAGGTACCCTTCCTACGAGCAGTACTTC
>TRBV15|NA|NA|13|TRBJ2-7
CATSRIQGYEQYF
TGTGCCACCAGCAGAATACAGGGCTACGAGCAGTACTTC
>TRBV7-8|NA|TRBD1|16|TRBJ2-1
CASSPYEGQVRNEQFF
TGTGCCAGCAGCCCGTACGAGGGACAGGTCCGGAATGAGCAGTTCTTC
>TRBV19|NA|NA|15|TRBJ2-1
CASSSDRSRYNEQFF
TGTGCCAGTAGTTCTGACAGATCCCGTTACAATGAGCAGTTCTTC
>TRBV28|NA|NA|12|TRBJ1-5
CASGGAGQPQHF
TGTGCCAGCGGAGGTGCAGGTCAGCCCCAGCATTTT
>TRBV10-1|NA|TRBD2|15|TRBJ2-5
CASSLGLAGEETQYF
TGCGCCAGCAGCCTCGGACTAGCGGGAGAAGAGACCCAGTACTTC
>TRBV18|NA|TRBD2|16|TRBJ2-7
CASSKLAFSSSYEQYF
TGTGCCAGCTCAAAACTAGCGTTTAGTAGCTCCTACGAGCAGTACTTC
>TRBV4-1|few|NA|15|TRBJ1-2
CASSQEGIGANGYTF
TGCGCCAGCAGCCAAGAAGGAATCGGTGCGAACGGCTACACCTTC
>TRBV5-4|NA|NA|15|TRBJ2-4
CASKSGELAKNIQYF
TGTGCCAGCAAATCCGGGGAACTAGCCAAAAACATTCAGTACTTC
>TRBV5-1|NA|NA|15|TRBJ1-1
CASSLYQVTETEAFF
TGCGCCAGCAGCTTGTATCAGGTAACGGAAACTGAAGCTTTCTTT
>TRBV7-9|NA|NA|16|TRBJ2-3
CASSSPTGSGTDTQYF
TGTGCCAGCAGCTCCCCAACAGGGTCAGGCACAGATACGCAGTATTTT
>TRBV18|NA|NA|15|TRBJ2-3
CASSPPRLRTDTQYF
TGTGCCAGCTCACCACCAAGACTTCGCACAGATACGCAGTATTTT
>TRBV10-1|few|NA|14|TRBJ2-3
CASSESVGADTQYF
TGCGCCAGCAGTGAGTCCGTAGGAGCAGATACGCAGTATTTT
>TRBV7-3|NA|NA|17|TRBJ2-2
CASSLRATTTNTGELFF
TGTGCCAGCAGCTTAAGGGCTACTACTACGAACACCGGGGAGCTGTTTTTT
>TRBV28|NA|NA|13|TRBJ1-2
CASSAGIQYGYTF
TGTGCCAGCAGTGCAGGAATTCAATATGGCTACACCTTC
>TRBV5-4|NA|NA|13|TRBJ2-1
CASSLVNRDEQFF
TGTGCCAGCAGCTTGGTTAACAGGGATGAGCAGTTCTTC
>TRBV7-7|NA|NA|16|TRBJ2-7
CASSPLRVWWVCEQYF
TGTGCCAGCAGCCCTCTGAGGGTCTGGTGGGTGTGCGAGCAGTACTTC
>TRBV7-9|NA|NA|13|TRBJ2-5
CASSQGDRETQYF
TGTGCCAGCAGCCAAGGGGATAGGGAGACCCAGTACTTC
>TRBV27|few|NA|11|TRBJ2-7
CASNGFGEQYF
TGTGCCAGCAACGGCTTTGGCGAGCAGTACTTC
>TRBV20-1|NA|NA|10|TRBJ1-1
CRAGGTEAFF
TGCAGGGCGGGGGGGACTGAAGCTTTCTTT
>TRBV19|NA|NA|16|TRBJ1-2
CASSIDASSSLYGYTF
TGTGCCAGTAGTATAGATGCCTCCTCCAGTCTCTATGGCTACACCTTC